This TCR beta chain was captured in a study of T-cell reconstitution after alpha-beta-depleted transplantation in children. Study-level points and caveats: One year after transplant, T-cell counts and diversity came mostly from newly produced T cells. Some patients owed their high day-60 TCRbeta diversity to surviving recipient T cells and thymic progenitors. Reportedly, roughly two months post-transplant, alpha-beta T cells arose from several hundred expanded graft clones.

CDR3 size: 16 residues. With 1 base removed from V and 3 bases from J, the gap between germline ends came to 16 bases. CDR1 and CDR2 from the germline V gene are MGHRA and YSYEKL. Unique molecular identifiers featured in how the TCRbeta library was prepared. TCRdb fed the PCR reads into MiXCR, producing one record per CDR3 protein. The data hold about 440,000 distinct CDR3 sequences, with around two fifths observed a single time. This clonotype came up many times. What it recognizes is unknown. Sequenced material: PBMCs, taken before TCRalphabeta/CD19-depleted stem cell transplant. The gene calls are TRBV4-1 and TRBJ2-7; tentative D call: TRBD1 (6 bases). This receptor was taken from a girl aged 2-9 years with aplastic anemia, due to receive a stem cell transplant. Here the CDR3 reads CASSQVIGVRGYEQYF. The CDR3 nucleotides are TGCGCCAGCAGCCAAGTGATCGGGGTCAGGGGCTACGAGCAGTACTTC.